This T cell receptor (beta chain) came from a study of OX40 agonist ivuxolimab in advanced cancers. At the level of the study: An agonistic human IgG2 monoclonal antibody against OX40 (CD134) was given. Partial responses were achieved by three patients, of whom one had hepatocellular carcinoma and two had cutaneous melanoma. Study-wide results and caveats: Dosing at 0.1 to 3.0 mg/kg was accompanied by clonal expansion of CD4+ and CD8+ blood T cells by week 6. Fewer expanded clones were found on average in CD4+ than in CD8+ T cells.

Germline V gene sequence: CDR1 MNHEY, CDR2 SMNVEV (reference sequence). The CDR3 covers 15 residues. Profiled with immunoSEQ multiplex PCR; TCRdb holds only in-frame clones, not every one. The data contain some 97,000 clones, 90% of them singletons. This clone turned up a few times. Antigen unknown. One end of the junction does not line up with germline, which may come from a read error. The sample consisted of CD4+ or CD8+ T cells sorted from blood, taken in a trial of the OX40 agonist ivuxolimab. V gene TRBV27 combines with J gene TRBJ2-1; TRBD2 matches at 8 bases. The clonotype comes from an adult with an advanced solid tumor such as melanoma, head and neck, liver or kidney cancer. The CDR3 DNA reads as TGTGCCAGCTCTCGGGAGGGAGCCTCCAACAATGAGCAGTTCTTC. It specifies CASSREGASNNEQFF.